This T cell receptor (beta chain) was recovered during a study of cytomegalovirus exposure and HLA in healthy donors. Broader study findings: Cytomegalovirus status was reportedly diagnosed by the classifier with high sensitivity and specificity. Cytomegalovirus-associated status was assigned to some 160 TCR beta chains. The study found most TCR sequences rare, yet found some public TCRs in many donors.

As to this clone: The antigen remains undetermined.

Separation from the approximately 710-subject first cohort characterized the roughly 110-subject validation cohort, to which the donors belonged. Assay: immunoSEQ multiplex PCR; the TCRdb copy retains only in-frame clones and omits some. The sample has 300,000 or so clones, 70% to 90% seen once. The TCR originated in a young man in good health and CMV-seronegative. The sequenced sample was PBMCs.

The CDR3 region is CAISDVDRVSNGYTF. DNA of the CDR3: TGTGCCATCAGTGACGTCGACAGGGTCAGTAATGGCTACACCTTC. V gene TRBV10-3 combines with J gene TRBJ1-2, with 7 bases fitting TRBD1. This CDR3 spans 15 amino acids. V shed 3 bases, J shed 6 bases, and the junction held 10 bases outside the gene matches. Germline assignment: CDR1 ENHRY and CDR2 SYGVKD.